This T cell receptor (beta chain) was recorded in a study of T cells after yellow fever vaccination. Study-wide results and caveats: Post-booster repertoires contained most primary-vaccination clones again (roughly 96% CD4, around 89% CD8).

Worth noting for this clonotype: Its antigen is not identified.

Germline V gives CDR1 LNHDA, CDR2 SQIVND (reference sequence). Trimming removed 5 bases from V and 1 base from J, with 14 bases in between. This CDR3 comprises 15 residues. TCRdb passed the 5' RACE reads through MiXCR, listing each CDR3 protein once. The sample holds 250,000 to 400,000 distinct CDR3 sequences, approximately 4.5% seen once. Sequences were derived from PBMCs, sampled 15 days after the yellow fever booster vaccination. The chain employs TRBV19 and TRBJ2-5, with D uncertain. The sequence derives from a man younger than 35 who received the YFV17D yellow fever vaccine. The DNA of the CDR3 is TGTGCCAGTAGTTCGGTAAAAACCGGCCAAGAGACCCAGTACTTC. Residues: CASSSVKTGQETQYF.